This TCR beta chain was recorded in a study of T cells in Graves' hyperthyroidism and ophthalmopathy. Amplified TCR beta CDR3 regions derived from RNA transcripts. First-round RT-PCR targeting the TCR CDR3 was performed with the HTBI primer set. TCRdb independently ran MiXCR on the multiplex PCR reads; one entry per CDR3 protein. The sample includes about 600,000 distinct CDR3 sequences, 16% of them seen just once. This clonotype appeared many times. The clonotype originates from a woman aged 40 to 50 with Graves' ophthalmopathy. The source material was blood.

CDR3 loop: CASRYVEGSASPLHF. The DNA for the CDR3 is TGTGCCAGCCGATACGTTGAGGGATCAGCATCACCCCTCCACTTT. The rearrangement joins TRBV18 to TRBJ1-6; D is unresolved. The V end lost 8 bases, the J end lost 10 bases, and 21 bases lay between the germline ends. This CDR3 has 15 amino acids. Germline V CDR1 and CDR2: KGHSH, LQKENI.